This TCR beta chain was sequenced during a study of technical replicates of blood from several donors. V lost 4 bases, J lost 1 base, and 5 bases lay in between. CDR1 SNHLY and CDR2 FYNNEI come from the germline V gene. The CDR3 loop spans 13 amino acids. By share of the sample, this clone is medium-sized (0.01 to 0.1%). Generated by immunoSEQ multiplex PCR, the TCRdb table keeps only in-frame clones and is missing some. Of approximately 79,000 clones in the sample, around 97% were seen once. Sequencing was done on a sample of T cells isolated from PBMCs. The genes are TRBV2 and TRBJ2-1; no clear D gene. The clonotype originates from a human donor in good health. CDR3 DNA sequence: TGTGCCAGCAGTGTGACTTCCTACAATGAGCAGTTCTTC. Translating it yields CASSVTSYNEQFF.